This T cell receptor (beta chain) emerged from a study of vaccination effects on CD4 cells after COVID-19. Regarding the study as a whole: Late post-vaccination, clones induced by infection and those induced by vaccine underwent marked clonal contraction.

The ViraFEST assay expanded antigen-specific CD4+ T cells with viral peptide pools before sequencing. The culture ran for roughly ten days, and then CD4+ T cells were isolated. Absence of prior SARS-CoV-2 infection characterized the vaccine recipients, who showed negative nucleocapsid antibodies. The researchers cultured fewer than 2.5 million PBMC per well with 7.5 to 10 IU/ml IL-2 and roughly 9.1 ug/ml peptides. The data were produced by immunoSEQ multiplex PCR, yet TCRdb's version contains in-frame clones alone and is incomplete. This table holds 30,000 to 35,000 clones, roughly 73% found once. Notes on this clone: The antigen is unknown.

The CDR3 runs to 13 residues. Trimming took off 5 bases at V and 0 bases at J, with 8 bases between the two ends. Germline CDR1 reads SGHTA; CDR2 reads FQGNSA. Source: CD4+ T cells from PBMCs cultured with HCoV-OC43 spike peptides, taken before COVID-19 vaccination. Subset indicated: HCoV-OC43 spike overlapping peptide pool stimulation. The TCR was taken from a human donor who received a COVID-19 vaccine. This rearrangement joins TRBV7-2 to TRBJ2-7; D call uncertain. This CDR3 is CASSARPSYEQYF. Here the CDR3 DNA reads TGTGCCAGCAGCGCGCGGCCCTCCTACGAGCAGTACTTC.